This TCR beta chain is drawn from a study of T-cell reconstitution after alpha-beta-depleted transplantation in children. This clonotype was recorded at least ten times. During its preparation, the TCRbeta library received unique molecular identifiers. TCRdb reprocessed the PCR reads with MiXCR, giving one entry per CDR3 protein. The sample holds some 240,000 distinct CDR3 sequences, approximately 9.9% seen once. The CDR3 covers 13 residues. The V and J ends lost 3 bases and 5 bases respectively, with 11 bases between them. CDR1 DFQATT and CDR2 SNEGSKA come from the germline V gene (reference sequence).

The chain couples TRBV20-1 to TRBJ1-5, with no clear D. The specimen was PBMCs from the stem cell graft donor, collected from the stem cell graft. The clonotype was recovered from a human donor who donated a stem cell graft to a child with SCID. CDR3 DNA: TGCAGTGCTAGCGTTAGGGAAGATCAGCCCCAGCATTTT. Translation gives CSASVREDQPQHF.